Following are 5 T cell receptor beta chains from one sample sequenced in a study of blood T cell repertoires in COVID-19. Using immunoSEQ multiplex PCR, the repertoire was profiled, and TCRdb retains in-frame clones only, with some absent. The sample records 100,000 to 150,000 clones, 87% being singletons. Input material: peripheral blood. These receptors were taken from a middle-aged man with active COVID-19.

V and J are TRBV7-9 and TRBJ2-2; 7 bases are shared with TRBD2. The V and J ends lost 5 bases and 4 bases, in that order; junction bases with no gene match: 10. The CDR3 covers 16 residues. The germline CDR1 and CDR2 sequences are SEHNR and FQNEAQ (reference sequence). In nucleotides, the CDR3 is TGTGCCAGCAGCCCCCGACTAGCAACTTTCACCGGGGAGCTGTTTTTT. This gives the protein CASSPRLATFTGELFF.

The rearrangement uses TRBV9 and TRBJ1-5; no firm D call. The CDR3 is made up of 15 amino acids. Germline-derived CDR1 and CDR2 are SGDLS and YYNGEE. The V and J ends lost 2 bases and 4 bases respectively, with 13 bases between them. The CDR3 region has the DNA TGTGCCAGCAGCGTGGATAGCCTTTCAAATCAGCCCCAGCATTTT. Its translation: CASSVDSLSNQPQHF.

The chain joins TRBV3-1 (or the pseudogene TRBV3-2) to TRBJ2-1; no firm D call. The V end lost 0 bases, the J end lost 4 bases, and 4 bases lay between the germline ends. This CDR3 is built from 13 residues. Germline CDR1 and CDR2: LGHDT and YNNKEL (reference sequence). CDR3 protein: CASSQDRYNEQFF. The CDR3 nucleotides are TGTGCCAGCAGCCAAGACAGATACAATGAGCAGTTCTTC.

CDR3 region: CASMERSADGELFF. The CDR3 DNA sequence: TGTGCCAGTATGGAAAGGAGTGCGGACGGGGAGCTGTTTTTT. The chain has TRBV19 and TRBJ2-2; D gene unclear. In germline, CDR1 is LNHDA, CDR2 SQIVND (reference sequence). The length of the CDR3 is 14 residues. Trimming took 7 bases from V and 7 from J, leaving 16 bases between them. The full variable domain, with the rest looked up from reference TRBV19 and TRBJ2-2, is DGGITQSPKYLFRKEGQNVTLSCEQNLNHDAMYWYRQDPGQGLRLIYYSQIVNDFQKGDIAEGYSVSREKKESFPLTVTSAQKNPTAFYLCASMERSADGELFFGEGSRLTVL.

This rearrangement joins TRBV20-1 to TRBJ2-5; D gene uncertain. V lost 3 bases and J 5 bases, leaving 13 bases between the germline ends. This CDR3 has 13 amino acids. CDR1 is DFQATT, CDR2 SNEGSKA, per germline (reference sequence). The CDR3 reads CSASAEARETQYF. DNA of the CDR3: TGCAGTGCTAGTGCAGAAGCGCGTGAGACCCAGTACTTC.